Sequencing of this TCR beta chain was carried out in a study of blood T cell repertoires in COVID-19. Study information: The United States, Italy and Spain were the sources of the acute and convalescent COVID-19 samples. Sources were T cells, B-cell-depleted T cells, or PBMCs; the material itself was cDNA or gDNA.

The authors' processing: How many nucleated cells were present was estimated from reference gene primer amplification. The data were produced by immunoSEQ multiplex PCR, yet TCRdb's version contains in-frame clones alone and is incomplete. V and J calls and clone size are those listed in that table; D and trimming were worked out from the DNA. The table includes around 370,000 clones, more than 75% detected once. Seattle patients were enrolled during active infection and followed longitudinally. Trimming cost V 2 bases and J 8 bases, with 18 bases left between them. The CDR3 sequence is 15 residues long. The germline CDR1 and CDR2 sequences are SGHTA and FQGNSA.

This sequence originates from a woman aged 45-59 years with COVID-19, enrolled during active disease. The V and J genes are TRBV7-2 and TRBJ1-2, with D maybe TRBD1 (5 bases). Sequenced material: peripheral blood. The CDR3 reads CASSLTPGQTRGYTF. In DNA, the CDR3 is TGTGCCAGCAGCTTAACCCCAGGACAAACGAGGGGCTACACCTTC.